Each of the 21 T cell receptor beta chains below was sequenced from the same sample in a study of shared clonotypes between healthy human individuals. The data were produced by immunoSEQ multiplex PCR, yet TCRdb's version contains in-frame clones alone and is incomplete. The sample includes about 300,000 clones, 74% of them seen just once. What was sequenced was memory CD4+ T cells sorted from blood. Regarding subset: CD45RA-negative fraction. The receptors here all came from a man between 25 and 39 years old in good health.

The gene calls are TRBV4-1 and TRBJ1-5, with D unresolved. Germline assignment: CDR1 MGHRA and CDR2 YSYEKL. The CDR3 spans 15 residues. Trimming removed 2 bases from V and 4 bases from J, with 12 bases in between. CDR3 in amino acids: CASSQHTAFNQPQHF. CDR3 DNA: TGCGCCAGCAGCCAACATACAGCGTTTAATCAGCCCCAGCATTTT.

This chain links TRBV18 with TRBJ1-1, with D uncertain. The germline V and J ends were trimmed by 0 bases and 1 base, with 9 bases remaining between them. The CDR3 length is 15 residues. The germline gives CDR1 KGHSH, CDR2 LQKENI. In DNA, the CDR3 is TGTGCCAGCTCACCACCTCTGGCGGAGAACACTGAAGCTTTCTTT. Its protein product is CASSPPLAENTEAFF.

The chain recombines TRBV9 with TRBJ2-7, with D tentatively TRBD1 (6 bases). The CDR3 loop spans 15 amino acids. V was pared by 3 bases and J by 2 bases, with 15 bases between. The V gene's germline CDR1 is SGDLS and CDR2 YYNGEE. The CDR3 reads CASSASGQTTYEQYF. The CDR3 nucleotides are TGTGCCAGCAGCGCTTCAGGACAGACGACCTACGAGCAGTACTTC.

As for this clone: A much larger clonotype is one base distant, so this may be a read error. J is TRBJ2-7 and V is TRBV7-3; a weak D match, TRBD1 (6 bases). The germline CDR1 and CDR2 sequences are SGHTA and FQGTGA. The CDR3 consists of 13 residues. The CDR3 is CASSLGTWDEQCF. In DNA, the CDR3 is TGTGCCAGCAGCTTAGGGACATGGGACGAGCAGTGCTTC.

The V and J genes are TRBV29-1 and TRBJ1-2, with D perhaps TRBD1 (5 bases). V was clipped by 4 bases and J by 8 bases, with 11 bases between them. CDR1 SQVTM and CDR2 ANQGSEA come from the germline V gene. The CDR3 has 11 residues. For the CDR3, the DNA is TGCAGCGTTGGGTCTGGGGGGGGCTACACCTTC. Its protein product is CSVGSGGGYTF.

The chain employs TRBV10-3 and TRBJ2-1; maybe TRBD1 (6 bases). Between the trimmed V and J ends, which lost 3 bases and 1 base, there was a span of 13 bases. Germline V gives CDR1 ENHRY, CDR2 SYGVKD. This CDR3 spans 16 amino acids. CDR3 protein: CAISERGSGSYNEQFF. The CDR3 nucleotides are TGTGCCATCAGTGAAAGGGGGAGTGGGTCCTACAATGAGCAGTTCTTC.

This clone occurred once. The CDR3 sequence is CASSPGEGAGSSGDTQYF. The CDR3 nucleotides read TGTGCCAGCTCACCGGGAGAGGGAGCGGGATCATCGGGAGATACGCAGTATTTT. This chain links TRBV18 with TRBJ2-3; 7 nucleotides agree with TRBD2. The CDR3 runs 18 residues. Germline V CDR1 and CDR2: KGHSH, LQKENI. The J segment lost 5 bases and the V segment lost 3 bases, leaving 17 bases of the junction unmatched.

The V and J genes are TRBV10-3 and TRBJ2-7, with 11 bases fitting TRBD2. The V gene's germline CDR1 is ENHRY and CDR2 SYGVKD. Trimming removed 0 bases from V and 1 base from J; junction bases left unmatched: 11. The CDR3 totals 19 residues. CDR3 coding DNA: TGTGCCATCAGTGAGTCGACTCTAGCGGGAGGCCATAATTCCTACGAGCAGTACTTC. Amino acid sequence: CAISESTLAGGHNSYEQYF.

V and J are TRBV7-9 and TRBJ2-2, with no clear D. V shed 1 base and J shed 6 bases, with 9 bases lying between them. CDR1 is SEHNR, CDR2 FQNEAQ, per germline (reference sequence). CDR3 length equals 14 residues. CDR3 DNA sequence: TGTGCCAGCAGCTTAGGATCCGGGCCCGGGGAGCTGTTTTTT. This codes for CASSLGSGPGELFF. Full variable domain (missing parts from reference TRBV7-9 and TRBJ2-2): DTGVSQNPRHKITKRGQNVTFRCDPISEHNRLYWYRQTLGQGPEFLTYFQNEAQLEKSRLLSDRFSAERPKGSFSTLEIQRTEQGDSAMYLCASSLGSGPGELFFGEGSRLTVL.

The sample holds one count of this clone. V is TRBV5-4 and J is TRBJ2-2; TRBD2 might be the D (6 bases). CDR1 SGHNT and CDR2 YYREEE come from the germline V gene (reference sequence). CDR3 length: 16 amino acids. Trimming pared 5 bases from V and 1 base from J, leaving 15 bases between. CDR3 protein: CASSWKGLKNTGELFF. CDR3 sequence (DNA): TGTGCCAGCAGTTGGAAGGGACTGAAGAACACCGGGGAGCTGTTTTTT.

The chain carries TRBV25-1 and TRBJ2-1, with TRBD1 identical over 7 bases. The V segment lost 3 bases and the J segment 5 bases; nucleotides outside the gene matches: 4. Germline CDR1 MGHDK, CDR2 SYGVNS. The CDR3 loop spans 14 amino acids. The DNA for the CDR3 is TGTGCCAGCAGTGACCCCACAGGGGACAATGAGCAGTTCTTC. Amino acid sequence: CASSDPTGDNEQFF.

The gene calls are TRBV6-1 and TRBJ2-3; no definite D call. The germline gives CDR1 MNHNS, CDR2 SASEGT. The CDR3 consists of 14 residues. V was pared by 6 bases and J by 5 bases, with 15 bases between. DNA of the CDR3: TGTGCCAGCAGAATGTACGGCGTTGGAGATACGCAGTATTTT. Amino acid sequence: CASRMYGVGDTQYF.

This clone was seen only once. V is TRBV25-1 and J is TRBJ2-1; 9 nucleotides match TRBD1. This CDR3 is 16 amino acids long. Unmatched junction bases numbered 6, after V lost 1 base and J lost 5 bases. Per the germline V gene, CDR1 is MGHDK and CDR2 is SYGVNS. The CDR3, as DNA: TGTGCCAGCAGTGAATTGACGGGACAGGGAGACAATGAGCAGTTCTTC. Translation gives CASSELTGQGDNEQFF. The variable domain in full, with the rest retrieved from reference TRBV25-1 and TRBJ2-1, is EADIYQTPRYLVIGTGKKITLECSQTMGHDKMYWYQQDPGMELHLIHYSYGVNSTEKGDLSSESTVSRIRTEHFPLTLESARPSHTSQYLCASSELTGQGDNEQFFGPGTRLTVL.

This clone was seen only once. In nucleotides, the CDR3 is TGCGCCAGCAGCCAAGGCGGGGAGAGTAACAATGAGCAGTTCTTC. It codes for CASSQGGESNNEQFF. This chain links TRBV4-3 with TRBJ2-1, with a weak D call TRBD2 (6 bases). V shed 1 base and J shed 5 bases, with 12 bases lying between them. CDR1 and CDR2 (germline): LGHNA, YSLEER. The CDR3 is 15 amino acids.

The chain employs TRBV5-1 and TRBJ2-7; TRBD1 agrees at 12 bases. The CDR3 consists of 16 residues. The J segment lost 4 bases and the V segment lost 4 bases, leaving 9 bases of the junction unmatched. Germline CDR1 is SGHRS and CDR2 is YFSETQ. CDR3 in amino acids: CASSPTLGQGAYEQYF. The CDR3 bases are TGCGCCAGCAGCCCAACCTTGGGACAGGGGGCATACGAGCAGTACTTC.

This chain joins TRBV4-1 and TRBJ2-3; 13 bases align to TRBD2. Germline V gene lookup returns CDR1 MGHRA and CDR2 YSYEKL. With 3 bases clipped from V and 6 bases from J, the junction kept 9 bases outside the gene matches. The CDR3 loop spans 17 amino acids. The CDR3 loop reads CASSQDGTSGIRDTQYF. Here the CDR3 DNA reads TGCGCCAGCAGCCAGGATGGGACTAGCGGGATTAGGGATACGCAGTATTTT.

Only one count was recorded for this clone. V is TRBV30 and J is TRBJ1-1; TRBD1 might be the D (6 bases). The V end lost 0 bases, the J end lost 4 bases, and 9 bases lay between the germline ends. This CDR3 comprises 13 residues. The germline gives CDR1 GTSNPN, CDR2 SVGIG (reference sequence). This CDR3 reads CAWSVQGITEAFF. CDR3 in DNA: TGTGCCTGGAGTGTTCAGGGGATCACTGAAGCTTTCTTT.

This clone has a handful of counts. The chain couples TRBV2 to TRBJ1-5, with 12 positions matching TRBD1. Trimming at V came to 5 bases and at J to 4 bases, leaving 3 bases not matched to a gene. CDR3 length equals 15 residues. Germline V CDR1 and CDR2: SNHLY, FYNNEI. CDR3 DNA sequence: TGTGCCAGCAGTATGGGACAGGGGGCAAATCAGCCCCAGCATTTT. As protein: CASSMGQGANQPQHF.

The genes are TRBV25-1 and TRBJ1-2; D remains ambiguous. V dropped 1 base and J dropped 1 base, with 7 bases sitting between them. CDR1 is MGHDK, CDR2 SYGVNS, per germline. The CDR3 has 14 amino acids. The CDR3 reads CASSEFGGNYGYTF. The CDR3 bases are TGTGCCAGCAGTGAATTCGGCGGTAACTATGGCTACACCTTC.

Concerning this clone: A junction end diverges from the germline sequence, so it may reflect a read error. This chain connects TRBV2 to TRBJ2-7, with D maybe TRBD1 (7 bases). In germline, CDR1 is SNHLY, CDR2 FYNNEI. This CDR3 has 17 residues. CDR3: CASSVKRRGPGGSAVGF. As DNA, the CDR3 is TGTGCCAGCAGTGTAAAACGGAGGGGGCCAGGCGGCTCCGCGGTTGGATTC. Full variable domain (remainder filled in from reference TRBV2 and TRBJ2-7): EPEVTQTPSHQVTQMGQEVILRCVPISNHLYFYWYRQILGQKVEFLVSFYNNEISEKSEIFDDQFSVERPDGSNFTLKIRSTKLEDSAMYFCASSVKRRGPGGSAVGFGPGTRLTVT.

This clone occurred a few times. The chain is built from TRBV5-1 and TRBJ2-2; TRBD2 agrees at 11 bases. Germline V gene data show CDR1 as SGHRS and CDR2 as YFSETQ. The junction had 5 bases not matched to a gene; V was cut back by 3 bases and J by 1 base. This CDR3 has 17 amino acids. CDR3 bases: TGCGCCAGCAGCTCCGGGACTAGCGGAGGGAACACCGGGGAGCTGTTTTTT. Translating gives CASSSGTSGGNTGELFF.